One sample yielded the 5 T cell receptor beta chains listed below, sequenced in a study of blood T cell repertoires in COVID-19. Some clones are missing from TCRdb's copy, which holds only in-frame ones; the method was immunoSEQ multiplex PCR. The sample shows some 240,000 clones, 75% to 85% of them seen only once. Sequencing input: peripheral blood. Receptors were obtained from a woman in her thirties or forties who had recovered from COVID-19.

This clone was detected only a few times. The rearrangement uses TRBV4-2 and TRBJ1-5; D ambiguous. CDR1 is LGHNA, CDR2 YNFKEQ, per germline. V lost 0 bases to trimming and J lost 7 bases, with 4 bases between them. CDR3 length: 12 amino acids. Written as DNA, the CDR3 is TGTGCCAGCAGCCAAGATACACAGCCCCAGCATTTT. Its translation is CASSQDTQPQHF.

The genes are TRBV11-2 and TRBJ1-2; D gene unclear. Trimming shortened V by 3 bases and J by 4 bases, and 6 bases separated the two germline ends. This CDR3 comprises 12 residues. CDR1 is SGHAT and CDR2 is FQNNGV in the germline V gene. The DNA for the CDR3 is TGTGCCAGCAGCTTTGGCAGCTATGGCTACACCTTC. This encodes CASSFGSYGYTF.

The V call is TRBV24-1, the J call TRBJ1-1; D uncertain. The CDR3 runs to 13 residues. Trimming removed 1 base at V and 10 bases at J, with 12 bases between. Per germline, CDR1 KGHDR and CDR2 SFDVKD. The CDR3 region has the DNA TGTGCCACCAGTGATTTATCGGCGGCCGGAGCTTTCTTT. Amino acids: CATSDLSAAGAFF.

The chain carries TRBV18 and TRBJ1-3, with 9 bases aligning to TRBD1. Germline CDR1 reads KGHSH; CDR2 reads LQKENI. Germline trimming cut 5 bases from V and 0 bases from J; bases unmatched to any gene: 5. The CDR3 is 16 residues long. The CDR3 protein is CASSSQGANSGNTIYF. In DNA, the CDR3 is TGTGCCAGCTCATCACAGGGGGCTAACTCTGGAAACACCATATATTTT.

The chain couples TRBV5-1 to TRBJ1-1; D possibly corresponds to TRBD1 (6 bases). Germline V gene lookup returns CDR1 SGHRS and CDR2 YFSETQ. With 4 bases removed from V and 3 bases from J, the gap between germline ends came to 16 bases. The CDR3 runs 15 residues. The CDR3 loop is CASSPDGGRDTEAFF. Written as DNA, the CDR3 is TGCGCCAGCAGCCCTGACGGGGGGCGCGACACTGAAGCTTTCTTT.